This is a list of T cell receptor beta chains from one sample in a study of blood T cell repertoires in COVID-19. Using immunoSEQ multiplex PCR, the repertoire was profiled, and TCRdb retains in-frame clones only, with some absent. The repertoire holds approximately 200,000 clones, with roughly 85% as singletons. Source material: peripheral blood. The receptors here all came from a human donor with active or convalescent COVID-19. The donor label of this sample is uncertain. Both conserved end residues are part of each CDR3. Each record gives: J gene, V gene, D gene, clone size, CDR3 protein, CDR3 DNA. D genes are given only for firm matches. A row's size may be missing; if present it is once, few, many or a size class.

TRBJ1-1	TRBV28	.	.	CASLYWGQGNTEAFF	TGTGCCAGCTTATACTGGGGGCAAGGGAACACTGAAGCTTTCTTT
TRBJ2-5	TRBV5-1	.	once	CASSLVGARETQYF	TGCGCCAGCAGCTTGGTTGGGGCAAGAGAGACCCAGTACTTC
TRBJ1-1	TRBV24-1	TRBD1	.	CATSDLNRGPEAFF	TGTGCCACCAGTGATCTAAACAGGGGTCCTGAAGCTTTCTTT
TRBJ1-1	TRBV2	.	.	CASSREKFTEAFF	TGTGCCAGCAGTAGGGAGAAGTTCACTGAAGCTTTCTTT
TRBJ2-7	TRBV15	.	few	CATSWGQGPAYEQYF	TGTGCCACCAGCTGGGGACAAGGCCCCGCATACGAGCAGTACTTC
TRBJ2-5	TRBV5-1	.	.	CASSWAQSFETQYF	TGCGCCAGCAGCTGGGCCCAAAGCTTCGAGACCCAGTACTTC
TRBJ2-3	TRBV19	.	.	CASSPPGSDNSTDTQYF	TGTGCCAGTAGTCCACCCGGGTCCGATAATAGCACAGATACGCAGTATTTT
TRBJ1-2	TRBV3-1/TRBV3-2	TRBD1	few	CASSGSDRGRGGYTF	TGTGCCAGCAGCGGCAGCGACAGGGGGCGAGGTGGCTACACCTTC
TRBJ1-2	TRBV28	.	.	CASSFWGTGQGINYGYTF	TGTGCCAGCAGTTTTTGGGGAACAGGGCAAGGAATTAACTATGGCTACACCTTC
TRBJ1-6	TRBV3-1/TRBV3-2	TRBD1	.	CASSTRDSGSVTLHF	TGTGCCAGCAGCACCCGGGACAGCGGATCAGTCACCCTCCACTTT
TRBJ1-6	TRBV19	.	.	CASSIKRSSLVSPLHF	TGTGCCAGTAGTATAAAGCGCAGTTCTCTGGTTTCACCCCTCCACTTT
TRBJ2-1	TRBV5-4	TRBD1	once	CASSLGGDEQFF	TGTGCCAGCAGCTTAGGGGGCGATGAGCAGTTCTTC
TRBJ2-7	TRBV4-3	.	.	CASSRGGRGEQYF	TGCGCCAGCAGCCGAGGGGGTCGCGGAGAGCAGTACTTC
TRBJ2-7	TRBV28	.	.	CASSFGPRQAAYEQYF	TGTGCCAGCAGTTTTGGTCCCAGACAGGCGGCCTACGAGCAGTACTTC
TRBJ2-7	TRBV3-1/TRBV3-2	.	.	CASSQRSTPDYEQYF	TGTGCCAGCAGCCAAAGGAGCACACCTGACTACGAGCAGTACTTC
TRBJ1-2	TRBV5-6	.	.	CASSPLVCGYTF	TGTGCCAGCAGCCCCTTAGTATGTGGCTACACCTTC
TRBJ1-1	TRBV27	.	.	CASTRRGDTEAFF	TGTGCCAGCACCCGACGGGGGGACACTGAAGCTTTCTTT
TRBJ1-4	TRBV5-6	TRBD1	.	CASSPRTGGREKLFF	TGTGCCAGCAGCCCGCGGACAGGGGGCAGGGAAAAACTGTTTTTT
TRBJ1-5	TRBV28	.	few	CASSPLWQGAYSNQPQHF	TGTGCCAGCAGTCCCCTCTGGCAGGGCGCTTATAGCAATCAGCCCCAGCATTTT
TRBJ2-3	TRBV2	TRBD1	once	CASSEAGGGDTQYF	TGTGCCAGCAGTGAAGCAGGGGGCGGAGATACGCAGTATTTT
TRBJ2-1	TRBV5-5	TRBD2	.	CASSFSGGSYNEQFF	TGTGCCAGCAGCTTCAGCGGGGGGTCGTACAATGAGCAGTTCTTC
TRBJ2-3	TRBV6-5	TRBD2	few	CASRIQRGKGDTQYF	TGTGCCAGCAGAATCCAGCGGGGGAAAGGGGATACGCAGTATTTT
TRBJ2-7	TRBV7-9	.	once	CASSLGGDRQYF	TGTGCCAGCAGCTTAGGGGGGGACAGGCAGTACTTC
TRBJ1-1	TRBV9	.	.	CASSVATVGNTEAFF	TGTGCCAGCAGCGTAGCTACAGTTGGGAACACTGAAGCTTTCTTT
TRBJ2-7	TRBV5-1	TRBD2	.	CASSQLAGGGEQYF	TGCGCCAGCAGCCAACTAGCGGGAGGGGGCGAGCAGTACTTC
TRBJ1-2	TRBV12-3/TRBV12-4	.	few	CASSLGDNYGYTF	TGTGCCAGCAGTCTCGGGGATAACTATGGCTACACCTTC